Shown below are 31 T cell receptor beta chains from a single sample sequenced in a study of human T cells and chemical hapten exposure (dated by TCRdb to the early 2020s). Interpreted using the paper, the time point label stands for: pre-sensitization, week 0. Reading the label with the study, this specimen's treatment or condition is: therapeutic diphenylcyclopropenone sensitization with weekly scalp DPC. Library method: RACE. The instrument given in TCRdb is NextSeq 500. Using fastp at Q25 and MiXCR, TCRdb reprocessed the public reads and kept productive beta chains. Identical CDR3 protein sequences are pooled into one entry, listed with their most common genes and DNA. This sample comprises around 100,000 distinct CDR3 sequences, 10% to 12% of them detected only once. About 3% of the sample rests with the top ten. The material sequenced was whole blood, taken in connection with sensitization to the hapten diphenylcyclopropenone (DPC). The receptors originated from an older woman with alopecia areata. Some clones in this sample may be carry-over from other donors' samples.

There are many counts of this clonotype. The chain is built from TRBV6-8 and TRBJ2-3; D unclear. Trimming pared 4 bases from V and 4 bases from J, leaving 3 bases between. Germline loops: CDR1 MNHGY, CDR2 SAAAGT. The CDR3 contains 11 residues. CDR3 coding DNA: TGTGCCAGCAGTTGGGCAGATACGCAGTATTTT. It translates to CASSWADTQYF.

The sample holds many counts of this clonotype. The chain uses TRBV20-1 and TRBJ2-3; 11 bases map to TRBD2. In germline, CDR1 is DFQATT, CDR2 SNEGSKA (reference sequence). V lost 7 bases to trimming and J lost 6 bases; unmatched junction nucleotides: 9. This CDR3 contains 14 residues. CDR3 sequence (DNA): TGCAGTGTTCCATTAGCGGGGGGGCCCGATACGCAGTATTTT. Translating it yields CSVPLAGGPDTQYF.

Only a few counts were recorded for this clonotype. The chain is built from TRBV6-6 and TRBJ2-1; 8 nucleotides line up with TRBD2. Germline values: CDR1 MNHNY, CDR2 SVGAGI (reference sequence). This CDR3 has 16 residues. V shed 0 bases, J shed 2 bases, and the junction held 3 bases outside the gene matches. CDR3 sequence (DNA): TGTGCCAGCAGTTACTCAGCGGGGGATACCTACAATGAGCAGTTCTTC. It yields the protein CASSYSAGDTYNEQFF.

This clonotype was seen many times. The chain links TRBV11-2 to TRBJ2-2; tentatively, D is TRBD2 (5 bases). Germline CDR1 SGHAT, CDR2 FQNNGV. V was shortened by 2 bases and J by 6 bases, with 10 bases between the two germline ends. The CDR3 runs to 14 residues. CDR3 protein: CASSLNLAPGELFF. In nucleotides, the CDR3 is TGTGCCAGCAGCTTAAACCTAGCCCCCGGGGAGCTGTTTTTT.

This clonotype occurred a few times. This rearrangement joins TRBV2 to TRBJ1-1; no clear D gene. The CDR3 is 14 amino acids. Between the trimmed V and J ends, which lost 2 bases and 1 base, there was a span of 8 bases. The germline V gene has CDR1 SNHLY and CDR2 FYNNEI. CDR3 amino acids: CASSEQRANTEAFF. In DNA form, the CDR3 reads TGTGCCAGCAGTGAACAACGAGCGAACACTGAAGCTTTCTTT.

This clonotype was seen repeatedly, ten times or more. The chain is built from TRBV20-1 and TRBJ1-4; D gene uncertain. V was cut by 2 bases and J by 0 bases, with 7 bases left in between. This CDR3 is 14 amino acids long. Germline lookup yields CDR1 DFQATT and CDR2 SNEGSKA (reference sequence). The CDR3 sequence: CSARKVATNEKLFF. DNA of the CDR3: TGCAGTGCTAGAAAGGTCGCAACTAATGAAAAACTGTTTTTT.

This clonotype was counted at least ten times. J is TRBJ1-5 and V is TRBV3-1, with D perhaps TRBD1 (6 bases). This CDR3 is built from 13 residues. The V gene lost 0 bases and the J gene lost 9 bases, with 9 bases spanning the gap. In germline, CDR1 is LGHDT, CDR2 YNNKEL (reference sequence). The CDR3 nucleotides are TGTGCCAGCAGCCAAGAAACAGGGTGGCCCCAGCATTTT. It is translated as CASSQETGWPQHF.

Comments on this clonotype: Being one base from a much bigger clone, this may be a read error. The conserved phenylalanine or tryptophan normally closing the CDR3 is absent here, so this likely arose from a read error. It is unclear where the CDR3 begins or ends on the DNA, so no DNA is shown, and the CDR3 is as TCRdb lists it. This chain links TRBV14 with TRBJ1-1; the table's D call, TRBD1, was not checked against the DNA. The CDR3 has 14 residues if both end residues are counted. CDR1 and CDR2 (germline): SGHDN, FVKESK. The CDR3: CASSLNRVPRKSFL.

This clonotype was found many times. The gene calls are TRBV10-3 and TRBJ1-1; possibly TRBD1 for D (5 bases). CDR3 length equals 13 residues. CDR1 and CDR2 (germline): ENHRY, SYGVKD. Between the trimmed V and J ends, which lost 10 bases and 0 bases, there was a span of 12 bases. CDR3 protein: CASLRDLNTEAFF. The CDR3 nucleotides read TGTGCCAGCCTCAGGGACTTGAACACTGAAGCTTTCTTT.

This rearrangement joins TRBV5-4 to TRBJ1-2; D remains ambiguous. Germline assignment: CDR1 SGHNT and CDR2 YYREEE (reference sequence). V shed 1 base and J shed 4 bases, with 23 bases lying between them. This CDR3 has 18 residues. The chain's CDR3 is CASSLIGSEWSPSYGYTF. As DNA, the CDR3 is TGTGCCAGCAGCTTGATTGGCAGCGAATGGTCTCCCTCCTATGGCTACACCTTC.

The CDR3 loop reads CASSQGGGTDTQYF. The CDR3 nucleotides read TGTGCCAGCAGCCAAGGAGGGGGCACAGATACGCAGTATTTT. The chain links TRBV3-1 to TRBJ2-3; D tentatively fits TRBD1 or TRBD2 (5 bases each). The length of the CDR3 is 14 residues. Trimming removed 1 base from V and 1 base from J, with 6 bases in between. Germline V gives CDR1 LGHDT, CDR2 YNNKEL (reference sequence).

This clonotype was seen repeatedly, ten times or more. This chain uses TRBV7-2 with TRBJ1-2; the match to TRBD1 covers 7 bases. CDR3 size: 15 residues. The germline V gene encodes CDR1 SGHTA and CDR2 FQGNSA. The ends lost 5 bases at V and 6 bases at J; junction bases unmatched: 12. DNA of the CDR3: TGTGCCAGCAGCCTCCGACAGGGAACATTGGATGGCTACACCTTC. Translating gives CASSLRQGTLDGYTF.

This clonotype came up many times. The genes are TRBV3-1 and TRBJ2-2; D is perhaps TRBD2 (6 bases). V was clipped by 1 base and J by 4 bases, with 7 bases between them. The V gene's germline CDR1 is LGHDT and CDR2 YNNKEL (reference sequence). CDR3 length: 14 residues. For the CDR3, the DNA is TGTGCCAGCAGCCAAGCCGGGGGCACCGGGGAGCTGTTTTTT. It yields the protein CASSQAGGTGELFF. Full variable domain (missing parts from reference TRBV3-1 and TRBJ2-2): DTAVSQTPKYLVTQMGNDKSIKCEQNLGHDTMYWYKQDSKKFLKIMFSYNNKELIINETVPNRFSPKSPDKAHLNLHINSLELGDSAVYFCASSQAGGTGELFFGEGSRLTVL.

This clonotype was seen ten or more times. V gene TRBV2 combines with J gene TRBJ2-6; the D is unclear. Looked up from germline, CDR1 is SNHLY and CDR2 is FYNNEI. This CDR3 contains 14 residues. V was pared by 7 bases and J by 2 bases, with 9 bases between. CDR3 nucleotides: TGTGCCAGCACTCAAACGGCTGGGGCCAACGTCCTGACTTTC. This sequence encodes CASTQTAGANVLTF.

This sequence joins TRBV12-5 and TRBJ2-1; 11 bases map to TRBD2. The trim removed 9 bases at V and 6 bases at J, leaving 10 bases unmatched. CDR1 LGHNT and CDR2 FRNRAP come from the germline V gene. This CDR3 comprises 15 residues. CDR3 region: CASRNSGGAVNEQFF. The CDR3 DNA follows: TGTGCTAGCAGGAATAGCGGGGGGGCTGTCAATGAGCAGTTCTTC.

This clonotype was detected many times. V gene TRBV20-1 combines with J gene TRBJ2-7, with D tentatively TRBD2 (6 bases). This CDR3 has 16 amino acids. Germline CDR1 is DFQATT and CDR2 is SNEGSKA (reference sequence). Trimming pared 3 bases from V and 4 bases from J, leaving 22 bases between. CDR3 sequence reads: CSASFLRLAHGYEQYF. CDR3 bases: TGCAGTGCTAGTTTCCTGCGGCTAGCGCATGGGTACGAGCAGTACTTC.

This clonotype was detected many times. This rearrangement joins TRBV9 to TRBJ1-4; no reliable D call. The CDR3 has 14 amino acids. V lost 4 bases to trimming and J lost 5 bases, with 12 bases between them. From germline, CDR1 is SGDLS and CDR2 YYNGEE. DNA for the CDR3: TGTGCCAGCAGCCCGGACGGCCGGAATGAAAAACTGTTTTTT. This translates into CASSPDGRNEKLFF.

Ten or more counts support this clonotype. The CDR3 region has the DNA TGTGCCAGCAGTTACGGAATAACAGATACGCAGTATTTT. Its translation: CASSYGITDTQYF. This chain connects TRBV6-2 or TRBV6-3 to TRBJ2-3; D gene unclear. Trimming pared 2 bases from V and 3 bases from J, leaving 6 bases between. Germline V lookup: CDR1 MNHEY, CDR2 SVGEGT. This CDR3 is built from 13 residues.

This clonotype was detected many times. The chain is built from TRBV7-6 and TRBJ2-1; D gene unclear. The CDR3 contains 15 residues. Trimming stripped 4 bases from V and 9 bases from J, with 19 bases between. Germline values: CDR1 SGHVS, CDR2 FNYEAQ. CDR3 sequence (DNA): TGTGCCAGCAGCTCGCCGGGCTCAAGGTCATCTGAGCAGTTCTTC. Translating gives CASSSPGSRSSEQFF.

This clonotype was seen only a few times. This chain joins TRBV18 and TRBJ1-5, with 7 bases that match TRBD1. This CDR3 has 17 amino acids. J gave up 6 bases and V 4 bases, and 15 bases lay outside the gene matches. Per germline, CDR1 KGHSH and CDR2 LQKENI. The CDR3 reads CASSHGPTTGATQPQHF. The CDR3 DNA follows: TGTGCCAGCTCACACGGGCCGACTACAGGGGCAACTCAGCCCCAGCATTTT.

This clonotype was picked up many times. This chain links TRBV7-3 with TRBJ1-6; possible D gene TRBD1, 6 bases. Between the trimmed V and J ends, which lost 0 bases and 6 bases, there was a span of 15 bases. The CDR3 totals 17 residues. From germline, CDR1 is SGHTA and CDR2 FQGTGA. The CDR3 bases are TGTGCCAGCAGCTTAACACCCAGGGGAATCGGTAATTCACCCCTCCACTTT. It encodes CASSLTPRGIGNSPLHF.

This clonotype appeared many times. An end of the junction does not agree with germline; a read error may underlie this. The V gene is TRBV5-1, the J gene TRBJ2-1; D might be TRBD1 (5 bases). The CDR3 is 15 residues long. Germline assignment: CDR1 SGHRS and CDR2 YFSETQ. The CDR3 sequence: CASSLGQGSYNEQFF. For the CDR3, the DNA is TGTGCCAGCAGTTTGGGTCAGGGCTCCTACAATGAGCAGTTCTTC.

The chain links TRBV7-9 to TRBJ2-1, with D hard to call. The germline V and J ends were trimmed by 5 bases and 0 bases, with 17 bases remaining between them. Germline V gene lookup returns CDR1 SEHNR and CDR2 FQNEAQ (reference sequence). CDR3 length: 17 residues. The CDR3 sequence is CASSPPLSSSSYNEQFF. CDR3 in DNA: TGTGCCAGCAGCCCCCCCCTCAGCTCCAGCTCCTACAATGAGCAGTTCTTC.

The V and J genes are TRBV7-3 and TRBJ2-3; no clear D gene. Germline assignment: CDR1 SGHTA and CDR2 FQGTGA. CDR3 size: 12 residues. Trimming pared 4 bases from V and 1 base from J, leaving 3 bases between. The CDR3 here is CASSSGTDTQYF. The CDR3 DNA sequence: TGTGCCAGCAGCTCCGGCACAGATACGCAGTATTTT. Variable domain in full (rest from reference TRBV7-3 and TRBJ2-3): GAGVSQTPSNKVTEKGKYVELRCDPISGHTALYWYRQSLGQGPEFLIYFQGTGAADDSGLPNDRFFAVRPEGSVSTLKIQRTERGDSAVYLCASSSGTDTQYFGPGTRLTVL.

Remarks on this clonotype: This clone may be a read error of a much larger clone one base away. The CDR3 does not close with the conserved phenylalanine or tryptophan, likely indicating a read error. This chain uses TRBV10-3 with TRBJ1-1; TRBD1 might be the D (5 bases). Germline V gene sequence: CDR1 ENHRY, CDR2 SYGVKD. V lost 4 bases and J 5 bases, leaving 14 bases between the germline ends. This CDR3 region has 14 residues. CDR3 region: CAISGPQGGTEAFS. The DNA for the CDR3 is TGTGCCATCAGTGGGCCCCAGGGAGGGACTGAAGCTTTCTCT.

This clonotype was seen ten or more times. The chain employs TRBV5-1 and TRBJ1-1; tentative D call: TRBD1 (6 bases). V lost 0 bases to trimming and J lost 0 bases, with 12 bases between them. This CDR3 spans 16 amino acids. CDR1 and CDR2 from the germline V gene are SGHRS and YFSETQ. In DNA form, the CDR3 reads TGCGCCAGCAGCTTGGTACAGGGACCAATGAACACTGAAGCTTTCTTT. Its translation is CASSLVQGPMNTEAFF.

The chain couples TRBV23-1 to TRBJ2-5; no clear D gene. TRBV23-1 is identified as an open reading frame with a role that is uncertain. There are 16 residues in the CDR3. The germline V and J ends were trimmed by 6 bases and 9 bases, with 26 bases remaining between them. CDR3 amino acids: CASSHGALPLPMAQYF. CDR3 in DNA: TGCGCCAGCAGCCATGGAGCATTACCCCTCCCAATGGCCCAGTACTTC.

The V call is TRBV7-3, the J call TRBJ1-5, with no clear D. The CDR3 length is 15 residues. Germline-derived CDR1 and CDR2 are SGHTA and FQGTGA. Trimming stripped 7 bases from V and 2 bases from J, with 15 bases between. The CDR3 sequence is CASTLGSWGNQPQHF. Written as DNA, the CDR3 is TGTGCCAGCACCTTGGGATCATGGGGCAATCAGCCCCAGCATTTT. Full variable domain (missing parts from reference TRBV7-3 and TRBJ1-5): GAGVSQTPSNKVTEKGKYVELRCDPISGHTALYWYRQSLGQGPEFLIYFQGTGAADDSGLPNDRFFAVRPEGSVSTLKIQRTERGDSAVYLCASTLGSWGNQPQHFGDGTRLSIL.

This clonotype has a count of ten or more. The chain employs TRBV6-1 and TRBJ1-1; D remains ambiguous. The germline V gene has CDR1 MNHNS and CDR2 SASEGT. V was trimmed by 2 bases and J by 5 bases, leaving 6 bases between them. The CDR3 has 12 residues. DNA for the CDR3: TGTGCCAGCAGTGAATTCCGTACTGAAGCTTTCTTT. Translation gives CASSEFRTEAFF.

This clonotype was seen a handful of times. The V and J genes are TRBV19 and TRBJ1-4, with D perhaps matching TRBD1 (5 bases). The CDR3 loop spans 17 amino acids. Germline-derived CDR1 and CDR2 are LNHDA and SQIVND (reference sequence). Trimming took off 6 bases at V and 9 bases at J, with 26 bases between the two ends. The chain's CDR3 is CASSVQRVATGRKKLFF. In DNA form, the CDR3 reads TGTGCCAGTAGCGTACAGCGGGTGGCGACGGGGCGGAAAAAACTGTTTTTT.

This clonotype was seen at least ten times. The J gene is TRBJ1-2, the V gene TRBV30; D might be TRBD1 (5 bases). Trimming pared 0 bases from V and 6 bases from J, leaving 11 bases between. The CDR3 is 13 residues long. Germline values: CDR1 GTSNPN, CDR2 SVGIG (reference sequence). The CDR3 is CAWSVSRDHGYTF. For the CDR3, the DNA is TGTGCCTGGAGTGTATCCAGGGACCATGGCTACACCTTC.